Described below is a single T cell receptor beta chain sequence and its context. The CDR3 has 13 amino acids. The germline gives CDR1 KGHDR, CDR2 SFDVKD. V lost 4 bases, J lost 7 bases, and 3 bases stayed unmatched. In the authors' workflow: Reference gene primer amplification gave nucleated cell count estimates. Method: immunoSEQ multiplex PCR; TCRdb's copy keeps in-frame clones and lacks some. V and J calls and clone size follow that table, whereas D and trimming were derived from the DNA. The sample gives around 130,000 clones, about 80% of which show up once; around 9.8% is in the top ten. The data derive from a study of blood T cell repertoires in COVID-19.

This receptor was taken from a man between 40 and 49 years old with active or convalescent COVID-19. Material for sequencing was peripheral blood. The J gene is TRBJ2-3, the V gene TRBV24-1; TRBD1 aligns across 8 bases. CDR3 region: CATSEGQANTQYF. CDR3 nucleotides: TGTGCCACCAGTGAGGGACAGGCAAATACGCAGTATTTT.